This T cell receptor (beta chain) derives from a study of blood T cells in healthy people across ages (dated by TCRdb to about 2015). Some background on the complete study: Template switching captured roughly one uniquely barcoded TCR beta cDNA molecule per two T cells in model experiments. Using deep sequencing normalized with unique cDNA molecular identifiers, the study measured how TCR beta repertoire diversity changes with age. The donors were split into four age groups: young (average approximately 16 years), middle-aged (roughly 40), aged (approximately 60) and long-lived (roughly 88). To avoid experimental bias, donors of different ages were randomly spread across the sequencing lanes. Two additional independent replicas of 1 million unique cDNA reads from the same blood draw were analyzed for two donors (one aged 18 to 29 and one aged 80 or older).

Donors were a few dozen systemically healthy Caucasian individuals from Russia aged roughly 6 to 90 years. About 10 milliliters of peripheral blood were collected from each donor into EDTA-treated Vacutainer tubes. Ficoll-Paque density-gradient centrifugation was used to isolate PBMCs, with at least 6 million per sample. Trizol reagent was used to extract total RNA from the PBMCs, yielding at least 6 micrograms per sample. The percentages of naive CD45RAhigh/CD27high T cells were determined by flow cytometry on a PBMC aliquot from every donor. Broad study findings and their caveats: Observed TCR beta diversity correlated strongly with the percentage of naive T cells measured by flow cytometry. Observed TCR beta diversity per million T cells fell roughly linearly with age, and a significant reduction was already apparent by age around 36. Compared with the aged group, more naive CD4+ T cells, fewer expanded clones and increased TCR diversity were shown by the long-lived group, suggesting age selection. The CMV infection status of donors was not known, potentially confounding age-related changes in expanded clonotypes. Conclusive comparison of naive and antigen-experienced compartments was prevented by the profiling of bulk unsorted PBMCs. Total diversity estimates from one million sequenced T cells were considered lower bounds and underestimates.

About this clonotype itself: The specificity of this receptor is unknown. No qualities accompany the bases; no much larger clone lies one base away.

The method was 5' RACE. The sequencer was an Illumina HiSeq 2500. A second roughly 6 to 12 cycle PCR used a sample-barcoded 5' primer and a J-beta primer mix. Each TCR beta cDNA molecule received a unique molecular identifier from a template-switch 5' adaptor carrying 12 random nucleotides. Each sample yielded at least 2.5 million CDR3-containing paired-end reads. First-strand cDNA synthesis was performed from all RNA using the Mint cDNA synthesis kit, with priming by a TRBC-specific oligonucleotide. Following uracil-DNA glycosylase treatment, a first 18-cycle PCR with universal primers M1SS and BC2_uni_R was performed on all cDNA. Regarding the original processing steps: Normalization of each sample was performed by random selection of 1 million high-quality reads, each carrying a distinct molecular identifier. Reads with shared molecular identifiers were discarded instead of being binned into consensus sequences. MiTCR, run with a Q25 quality threshold and the strictest error-elimination algorithm, handled CDR3 identification, clonotype clustering and error correction. A nonparametric unseen species model using Euler transformation provided a lower-bound estimate of total TCR beta diversity. TCRdb took the public reads, trimmed them with fastp at Q25, ran MiXCR for clone calling and kept in-frame beta chains. Each CDR3 protein gets just one entry, which takes the most common genes and DNA from the rows behind it. The V and J calls shown here were made by TCRdb, not taken from the authors' results. For this sample there are roughly 1.5 million distinct CDR3 sequences; approximately 43% appear just once. Of the sample, around 4% is held by the ten largest clones.

The receptor's source is a woman aged 18-29 years in good health. The material sequenced was blood.

Here the CDR3 is given as CASRAGGWNTEAFF. In nucleotides, the sequence is TGTGCCAGCAGAGCAGGGGGTTGGAACACTGAAGCTTTCTTT. The rearrangement joined TRBV2 to TRBJ1-1, and 7 junction bases match TRBD1. As encoded in the germline V gene, CDR1 is SNHLY while CDR2 is FYNNEI. The cysteine opens and the phenylalanine closes a CDR3 of 14 amino acids. Here the CDR3 DNA is all that survives: 42 bases in frame from base 1. Trimming removed 6 bases from V and 1 base from J; the gene matches leave 5 bases unexplained.